This TCR beta chain was retrieved from a study of blood T cell repertoires in COVID-19. As for the study in general: Acute and convalescent COVID-19 specimens originated in the United States, Italy and Spain. T cells, B-cell-depleted T cells, or PBMCs provided the cDNA or gDNA that served as material.

In the authors' workflow: It was from reference gene primer amplification that nucleated cell counts were estimated. Here immunoSEQ multiplex PCR was the method, and the copy in TCRdb shows in-frame clones only, minus some. V and J calls plus clone size are reproduced from that table; the DNA served to infer D and trimming. The sample contains over 110,000 clones, 80% to 90% of which appear only once. Germline CDR1 reads SGHRS; CDR2 reads YFSETQ. V lost 0 bases, J lost 2 bases, and 8 bases stayed unmatched. CDR3 length: 17 amino acids. The sequenced sample consisted of peripheral blood. The chain joins TRBV5-1 to TRBJ1-1; TRBD1 matches 9 bases. The clonotype was recovered from a woman aged 50 to 65 with acute or convalescent COVID-19. In DNA form, the CDR3 reads TGCGCCAGCAGCTTGGGGGCGACAGGGGGAACAAACACTGAAGCTTTCTTT. Protein: CASSLGATGGTNTEAFF.